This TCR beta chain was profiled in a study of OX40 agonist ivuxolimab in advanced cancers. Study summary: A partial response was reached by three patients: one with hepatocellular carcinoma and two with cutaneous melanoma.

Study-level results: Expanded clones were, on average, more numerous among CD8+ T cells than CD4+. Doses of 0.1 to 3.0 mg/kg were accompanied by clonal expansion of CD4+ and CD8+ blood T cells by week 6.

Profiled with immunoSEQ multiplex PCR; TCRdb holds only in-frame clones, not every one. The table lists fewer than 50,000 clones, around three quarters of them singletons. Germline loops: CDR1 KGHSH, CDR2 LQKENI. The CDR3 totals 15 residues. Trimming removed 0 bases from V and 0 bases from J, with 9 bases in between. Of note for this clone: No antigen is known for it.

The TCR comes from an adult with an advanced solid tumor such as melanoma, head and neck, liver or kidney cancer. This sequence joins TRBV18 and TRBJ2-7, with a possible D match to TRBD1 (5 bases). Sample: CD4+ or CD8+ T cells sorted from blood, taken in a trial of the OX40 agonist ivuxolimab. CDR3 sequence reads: CASSPPGHLSYEQYF. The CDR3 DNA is TGTGCCAGCTCACCACCAGGACACCTCTCCTACGAGCAGTACTTC. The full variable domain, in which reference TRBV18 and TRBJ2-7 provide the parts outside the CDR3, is NAGVMQNPRHLVRRRGQEARLRCSPMKGHSHVYWYRQLPEEGLKFMVYLQKENIIDESGMPKERFSAEFPKEGPSILRIQQVVRGDSAAYFCASSPPGHLSYEQYFGPGTRLTVT.